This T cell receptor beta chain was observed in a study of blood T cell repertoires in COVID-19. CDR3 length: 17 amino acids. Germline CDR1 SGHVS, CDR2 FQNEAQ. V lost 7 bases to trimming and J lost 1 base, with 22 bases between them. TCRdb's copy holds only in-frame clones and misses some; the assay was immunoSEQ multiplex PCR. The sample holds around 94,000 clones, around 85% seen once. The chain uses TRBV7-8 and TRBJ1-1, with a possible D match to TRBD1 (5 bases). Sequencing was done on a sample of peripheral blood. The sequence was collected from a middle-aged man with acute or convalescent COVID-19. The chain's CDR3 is CASTIFKLQGKNTEAFF. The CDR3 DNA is TGTGCCAGCACCATTTTCAAACTTCAGGGAAAGAACACTGAAGCTTTCTTT.